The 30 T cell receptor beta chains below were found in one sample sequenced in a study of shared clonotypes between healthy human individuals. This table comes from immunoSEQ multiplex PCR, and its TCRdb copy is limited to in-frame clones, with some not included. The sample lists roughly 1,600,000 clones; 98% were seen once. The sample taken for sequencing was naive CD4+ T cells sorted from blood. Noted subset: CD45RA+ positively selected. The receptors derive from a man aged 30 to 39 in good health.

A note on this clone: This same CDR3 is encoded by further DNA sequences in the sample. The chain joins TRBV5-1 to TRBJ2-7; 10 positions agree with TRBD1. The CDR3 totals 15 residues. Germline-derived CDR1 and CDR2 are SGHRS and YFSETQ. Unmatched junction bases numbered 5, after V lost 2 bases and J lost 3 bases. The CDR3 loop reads CASSLWTGGGYEQYF. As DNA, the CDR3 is TGCGCCAGCAGCTTATGGACAGGGGGAGGCTACGAGCAGTACTTC.

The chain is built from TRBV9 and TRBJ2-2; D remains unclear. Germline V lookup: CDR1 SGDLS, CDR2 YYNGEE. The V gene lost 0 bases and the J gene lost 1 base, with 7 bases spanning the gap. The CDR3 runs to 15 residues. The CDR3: CASSVGHMNTGELFF. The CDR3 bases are TGTGCCAGCAGCGTAGGTCACATGAACACCGGGGAGCTGTTTTTT.

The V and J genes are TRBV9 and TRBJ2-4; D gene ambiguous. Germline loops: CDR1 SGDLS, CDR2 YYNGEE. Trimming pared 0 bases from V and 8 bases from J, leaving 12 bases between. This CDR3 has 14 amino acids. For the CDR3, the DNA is TGTGCCAGCAGCGTAGGGGATTCTCCTTACATTCAGTACTTC. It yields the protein CASSVGDSPYIQYF. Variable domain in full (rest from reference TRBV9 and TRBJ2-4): DSGVTQTPKHLITATGQRVTLRCSPRSGDLSVYWYQQSLDQGLQFLIQYYNGEERAKGNILERFSAQQFPDLHSELNLSSLELGDSALYFCASSVGDSPYIQYFGAGTRLSVL.

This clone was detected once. CDR3 sequence: CASSLYGSHSYEQYF. The CDR3 region has the DNA TGTGCCAGCAGTTTATACGGGAGTCACTCCTACGAGCAGTACTTC. This chain links TRBV28 with TRBJ2-7, with D tentatively TRBD2 (6 bases). The length of the CDR3 is 15 residues. Germline V gene lookup returns CDR1 MDHEN and CDR2 SYDVKM. V shed 1 base and J shed 0 bases, with 10 bases lying between them.

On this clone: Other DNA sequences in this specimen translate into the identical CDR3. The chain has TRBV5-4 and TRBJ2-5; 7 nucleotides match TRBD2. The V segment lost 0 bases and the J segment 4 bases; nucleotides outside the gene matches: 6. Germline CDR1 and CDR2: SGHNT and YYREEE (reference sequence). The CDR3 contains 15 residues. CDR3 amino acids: CASSLVGRAVETQYF. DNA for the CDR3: TGTGCCAGCAGCTTGGTAGGGAGGGCTGTAGAGACCCAGTACTTC.

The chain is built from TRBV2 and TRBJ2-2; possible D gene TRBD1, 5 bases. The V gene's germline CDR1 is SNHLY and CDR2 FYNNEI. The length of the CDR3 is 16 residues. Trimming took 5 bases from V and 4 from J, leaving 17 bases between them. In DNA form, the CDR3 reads TGTGCCAGCAGTCCCAGGCCTCCTAGGGGCACCGGGGAGCTGTTTTTT. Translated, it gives CASSPRPPRGTGELFF.

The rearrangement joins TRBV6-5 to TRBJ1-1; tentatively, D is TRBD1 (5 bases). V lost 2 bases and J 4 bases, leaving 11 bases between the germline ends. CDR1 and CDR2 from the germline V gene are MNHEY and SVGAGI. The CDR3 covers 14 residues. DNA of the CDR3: TGTGCCAGCAGTTACAGGGGAGGTAGCACTGAAGCTTTCTTT. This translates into CASSYRGGSTEAFF.

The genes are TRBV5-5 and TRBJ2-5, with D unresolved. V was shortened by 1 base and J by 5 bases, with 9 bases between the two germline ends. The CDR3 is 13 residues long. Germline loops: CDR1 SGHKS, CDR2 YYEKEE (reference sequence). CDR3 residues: CASSLLTSETQYF. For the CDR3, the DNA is TGTGCCAGCAGCTTGCTGACTTCGGAGACCCAGTACTTC.

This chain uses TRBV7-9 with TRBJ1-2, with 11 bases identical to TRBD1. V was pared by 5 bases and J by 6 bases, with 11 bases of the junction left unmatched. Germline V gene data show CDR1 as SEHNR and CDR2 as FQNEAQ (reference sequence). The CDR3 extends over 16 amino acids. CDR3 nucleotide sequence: TGTGCCAGCAGCGTCACTGGCGGGACAGGGGGTCATGGCTACACCTTC. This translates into CASSVTGGTGGHGYTF.

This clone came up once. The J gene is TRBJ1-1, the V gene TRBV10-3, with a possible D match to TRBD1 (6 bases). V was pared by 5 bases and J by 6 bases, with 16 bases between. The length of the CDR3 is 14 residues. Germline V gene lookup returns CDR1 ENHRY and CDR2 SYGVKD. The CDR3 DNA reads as TGTGCCATCAGTACCACAGGGCCGAGGGCTGAAGCTTTCTTT. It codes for CAISTTGPRAEAFF.

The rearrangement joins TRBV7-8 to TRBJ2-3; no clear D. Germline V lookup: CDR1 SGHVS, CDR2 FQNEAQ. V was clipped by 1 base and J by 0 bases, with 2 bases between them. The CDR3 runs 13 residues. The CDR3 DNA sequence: TGTGCCAGCAGCTTAGACAGCACAGATACGCAGTATTTT. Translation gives CASSLDSTDTQYF. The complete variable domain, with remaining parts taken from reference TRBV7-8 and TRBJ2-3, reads GAGVSQSPRYKVAKRGQDVALRCDPISGHVSLFWYQQALGQGPEFLTYFQNEAQLDKSGLPSDRFFAERPEGSVSTLKIQRTQQEDSAVYLCASSLDSTDTQYFGPGTRLTVL.

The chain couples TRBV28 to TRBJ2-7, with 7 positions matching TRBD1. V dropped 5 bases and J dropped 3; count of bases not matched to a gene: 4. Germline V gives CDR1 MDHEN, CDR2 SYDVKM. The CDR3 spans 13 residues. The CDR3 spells CASSLTGNYEQYF. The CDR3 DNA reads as TGTGCCAGCAGTCTGACAGGGAACTACGAGCAGTACTTC.

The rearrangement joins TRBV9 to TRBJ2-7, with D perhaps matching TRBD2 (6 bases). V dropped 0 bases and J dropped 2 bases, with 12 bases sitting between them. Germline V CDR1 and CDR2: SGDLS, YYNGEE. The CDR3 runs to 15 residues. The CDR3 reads CASSVGWGTPYEQYF. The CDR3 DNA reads TGTGCCAGCAGCGTAGGATGGGGGACTCCCTACGAGCAGTACTTC.

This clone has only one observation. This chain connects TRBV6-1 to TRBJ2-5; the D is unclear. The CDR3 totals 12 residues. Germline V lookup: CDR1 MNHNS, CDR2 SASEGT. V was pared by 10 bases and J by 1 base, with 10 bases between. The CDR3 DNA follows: TGTGCCACCACCGGGCCCCAAGAGACCCAGTACTTC. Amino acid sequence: CATTGPQETQYF.

The CDR3: CATSRERQQRTQYF. CDR3 DNA: TGTGCCACCAGCAGAGAACGACAGCAACGGACCCAGTACTTC. The rearrangement links TRBV15 to TRBJ2-5; weak D call: TRBD1 (5 bases). Germline V gene lookup returns CDR1 LNHNV and CDR2 YYDKDF (reference sequence). This CDR3 comprises 14 residues. The ends were cut back, 0 bases at V and 7 bases at J, with 12 bases in the middle.

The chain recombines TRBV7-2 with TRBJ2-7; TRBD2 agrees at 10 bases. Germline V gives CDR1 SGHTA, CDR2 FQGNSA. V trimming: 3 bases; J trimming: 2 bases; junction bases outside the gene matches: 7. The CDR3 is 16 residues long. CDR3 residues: CASSFEGLAAPYEQYF. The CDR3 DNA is TGTGCCAGCAGCTTCGAAGGACTAGCGGCCCCCTACGAGCAGTACTTC.

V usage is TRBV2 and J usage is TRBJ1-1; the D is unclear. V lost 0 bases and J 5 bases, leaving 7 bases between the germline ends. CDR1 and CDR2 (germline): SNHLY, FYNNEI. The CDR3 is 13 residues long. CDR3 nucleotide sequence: TGTGCCAGCAGTGAAGCGCTTCGGACTGAAGCTTTCTTT. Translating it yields CASSEALRTEAFF.

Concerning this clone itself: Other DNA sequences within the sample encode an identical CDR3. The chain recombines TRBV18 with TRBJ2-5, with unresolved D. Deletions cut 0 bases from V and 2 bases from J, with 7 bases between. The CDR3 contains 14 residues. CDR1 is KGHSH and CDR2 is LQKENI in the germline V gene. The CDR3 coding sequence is TGTGCCAGCTCACCACCAAGAGGACAAGAGACCCAGTACTTC. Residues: CASSPPRGQETQYF.

As DNA, the CDR3 is TGCGCCAGCAGCCAAGATGGGTGGGGCTCGGACCAAGAGACCCAGTACTTC. Translating it yields CASSQDGWGSDQETQYF. This sequence joins TRBV4-1 and TRBJ2-5, with a tentative D call TRBD1 (5 bases). The CDR3 sequence is 17 residues long. Germline CDR1 reads MGHRA; CDR2 reads YSYEKL. V lost 0 bases to trimming and J lost 0 bases, with 14 bases between them.

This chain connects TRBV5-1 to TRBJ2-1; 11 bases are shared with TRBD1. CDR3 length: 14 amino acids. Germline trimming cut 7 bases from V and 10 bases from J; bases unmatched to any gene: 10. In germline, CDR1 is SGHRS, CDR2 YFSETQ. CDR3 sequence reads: CASLGQGGDREQFF. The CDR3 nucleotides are TGCGCCAGCCTGGGACAGGGGGGCGACAGGGAGCAGTTCTTC.

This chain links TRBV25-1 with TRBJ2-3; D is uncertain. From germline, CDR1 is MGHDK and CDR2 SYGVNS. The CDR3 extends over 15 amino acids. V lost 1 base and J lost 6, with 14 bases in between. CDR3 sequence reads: CASSESALVSDTQYF. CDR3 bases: TGTGCCAGCAGTGAATCAGCGCTGGTAAGCGATACGCAGTATTTT.

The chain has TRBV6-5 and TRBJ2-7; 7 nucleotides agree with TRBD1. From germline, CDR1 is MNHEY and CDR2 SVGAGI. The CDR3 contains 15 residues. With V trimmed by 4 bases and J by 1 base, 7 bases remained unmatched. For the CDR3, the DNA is TGTGCCAGCAGTTTCCGGGACAGAGTATCCTACGAGCAGTACTTC. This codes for CASSFRDRVSYEQYF.

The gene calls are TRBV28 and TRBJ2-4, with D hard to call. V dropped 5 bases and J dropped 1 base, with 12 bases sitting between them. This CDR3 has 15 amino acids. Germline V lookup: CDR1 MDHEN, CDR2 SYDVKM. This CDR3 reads CASSPLNSAKNIQYF. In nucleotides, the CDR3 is TGTGCCAGCAGTCCCCTTAATTCCGCCAAAAACATTCAGTACTTC.

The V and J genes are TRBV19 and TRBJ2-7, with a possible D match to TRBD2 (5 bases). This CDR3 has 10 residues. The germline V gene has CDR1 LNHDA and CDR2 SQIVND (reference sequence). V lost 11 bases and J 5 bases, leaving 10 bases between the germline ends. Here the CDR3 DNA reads TGTGCCTCTAAGGGAGACGAGCAGTACTTC. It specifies CASKGDEQYF.

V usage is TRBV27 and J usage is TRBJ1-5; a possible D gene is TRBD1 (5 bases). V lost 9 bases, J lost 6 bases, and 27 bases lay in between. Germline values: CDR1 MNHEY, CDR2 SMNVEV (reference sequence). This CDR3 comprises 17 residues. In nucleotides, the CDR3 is TGTGCCAGTACAGTTTACGTCTCCGGGGCTTTGGGTCAGCCCCAGCATTTT. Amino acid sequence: CASTVYVSGALGQPQHF.

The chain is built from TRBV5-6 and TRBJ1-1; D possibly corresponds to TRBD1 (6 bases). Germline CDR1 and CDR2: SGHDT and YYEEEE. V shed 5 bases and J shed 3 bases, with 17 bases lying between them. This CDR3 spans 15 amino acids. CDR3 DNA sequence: TGTGCCAGCAGAAGGACAGACACTCAGCACACTGAAGCTTTCTTT. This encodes CASRRTDTQHTEAFF.

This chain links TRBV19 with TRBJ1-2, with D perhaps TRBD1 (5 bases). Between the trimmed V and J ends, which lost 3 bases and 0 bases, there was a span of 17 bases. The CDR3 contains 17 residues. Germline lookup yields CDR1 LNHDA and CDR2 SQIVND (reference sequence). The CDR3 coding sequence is TGTGCCAGTAGTATCTCGAGCAGGGTGGCAACTAACTATGGCTACACCTTC. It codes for CASSISSRVATNYGYTF.

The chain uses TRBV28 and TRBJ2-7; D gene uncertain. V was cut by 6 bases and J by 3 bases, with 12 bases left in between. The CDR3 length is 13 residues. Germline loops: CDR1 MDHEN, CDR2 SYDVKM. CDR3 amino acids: CASRTGPNYEQYF. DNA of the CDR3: TGTGCCAGCAGGACCGGACCGAACTACGAGCAGTACTTC.

The CDR3 region is CASSLQGQETQYF. In DNA form, the CDR3 reads TGTGCCAGCAGCTTACAGGGCCAAGAGACCCAGTACTTC. The chain combines TRBV11-3 with TRBJ2-5; possible D gene TRBD1, 5 bases. Germline loops: CDR1 SGHNT, CDR2 YENEEA. CDR3 length: 13 residues. V lost 2 bases and J lost 1, with 5 bases in between.

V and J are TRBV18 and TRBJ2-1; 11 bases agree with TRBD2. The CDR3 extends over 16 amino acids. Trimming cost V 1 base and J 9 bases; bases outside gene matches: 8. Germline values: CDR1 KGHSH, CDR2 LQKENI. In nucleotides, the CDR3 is TGTGCCAGCTCACCACTGTCACTAGCGGGAGAGAGTGAGCAGTTCTTC. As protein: CASSPLSLAGESEQFF.